These 23 T cell receptor beta chains share one sample of origin, sequenced in a study of spatial heterogeneity in lung cancer. This sample's time point: blood at routine non-recurrence follow-up after resection. Whole RNA, isolated from tumor, nontumor lung or frozen PBMC, was sequenced without prior sorting. MiXCR was run by TCRdb on the 5' RACE reads, yielding one entry per CDR3 protein. The sample has 45,000 to 65,000 distinct CDR3 sequences, roughly 8.1% seen once. The material sequenced was PBMCs, taken at follow-up. These receptors all stem from a female donor with early-stage non-small cell lung cancer.

Points on this clonotype: Mismatch with germline at one junction end may stem from a read error. This chain joins TRBV30 and TRBJ1-1; D unclear. CDR1 is GTSNPN and CDR2 is SVGIG in the germline V gene (reference sequence). The length of the CDR3 is 11 residues. CDR3 protein: CTWSPTGRAFF. The CDR3 DNA is TGTACCTGGAGCCCGACGGGAAGGGCTTTCTTT.

This clonotype occurred many times. The chain uses TRBV6-2 or TRBV6-3 and TRBJ2-6; 7 bases line up with TRBD1. The J segment lost 4 bases and the V segment lost 5 bases, leaving 5 bases of the junction unmatched. Looked up from germline, CDR1 is MNHEY and CDR2 is SVGEGT. This CDR3 has 15 amino acids. DNA for the CDR3: TGTGCCAGCAGTAAGACAGGGAAGGGGGCCAACGTCCTGACTTTC. This translates into CASSKTGKGANVLTF.

This clonotype occurred many times. The V and J genes are TRBV7-9 and TRBJ2-7; possibly TRBD1 for D (7 bases). Germline CDR1 is SEHNR and CDR2 is FQNEAQ (reference sequence). The CDR3 has 14 residues. V lost 4 bases, J lost 2 bases, and 12 bases lay in between. This chain's CDR3 is CASSWGDRAYEQYF. The DNA of the CDR3 is TGTGCCAGCAGCTGGGGGGACAGAGCCTACGAGCAGTACTTC.

This clonotype was observed many times. V and J are TRBV18 and TRBJ2-7; D is unclear. V lost 5 bases to trimming and J lost 1 base, with 24 bases between them. Germline assignment: CDR1 KGHSH and CDR2 LQKENI. This CDR3 has 18 residues. CDR3: CASSSMGQYSRASYEQYF. The CDR3, as DNA: TGTGCCAGCTCATCCATGGGCCAGTATAGCAGAGCTTCCTACGAGCAGTACTTC. The variable domain in full, completed from reference TRBV18 and TRBJ2-7, reads NAGVMQNPRHLVRRRGQEARLRCSPMKGHSHVYWYRQLPEEGLKFMVYLQKENIIDESGMPKERFSAEFPKEGPSILRIQQVVRGDSAAYFCASSSMGQYSRASYEQYFGPGTRLTVT.

The chain couples TRBV20-1 to TRBJ2-3; possibly TRBD1 for D (6 bases). CDR1 is DFQATT and CDR2 is SNEGSKA in the germline V gene (reference sequence). The CDR3 extends over 12 amino acids. Trimming pared 4 bases from V and 3 bases from J, leaving 8 bases between. CDR3 amino acids: CSAKGGTDTQYF. The CDR3 region has the DNA TGCAGTGCTAAAGGGGGAACAGATACGCAGTATTTT.

This clonotype came up many times. This chain connects TRBV10-2 to TRBJ2-2; no clear D. In germline, CDR1 is WSHSY, CDR2 SAAADI. V lost 6 bases to trimming and J lost 0 bases, with 5 bases between them. There are 13 residues in the CDR3. The CDR3 coding sequence is TGCGCCAGCAGGCCATCGAACACCGGGGAGCTGTTTTTT. This translates into CASRPSNTGELFF.

This clonotype was seen many times. The CDR3 region is CASGTGQISYEQYF. The CDR3 DNA follows: TGCGCCAGCGGAACGGGACAGATCTCCTACGAGCAGTACTTC. The V and J genes are TRBV5-1 and TRBJ2-7, with TRBD1 matching 7 bases. Germline V gene sequence: CDR1 SGHRS, CDR2 YFSETQ. This CDR3 comprises 14 residues. Germline trimming cut 7 bases from V and 0 bases from J; bases unmatched to any gene: 7. Looking up the rest from reference TRBV5-1 and TRBJ2-7 gives the full variable domain: KAGVTQTPRYLIKTRGQQVTLSCSPISGHRSVSWYQQTPGQGLQFLFEYFSETQRNKGNFPGRFSGRQFSNSRSEMNVSTLELGDSALYLCASGTGQISYEQYFGPGTRLTVT.

This clonotype was seen many times. This chain uses TRBV12-3 or TRBV12-4 with TRBJ1-3, with TRBD1 as a possible D gene (6 bases). With 5 bases removed from V and 2 bases from J, the gap between germline ends came to 10 bases. The CDR3 totals 14 residues. The CDR3 region is CASSQQGAGNTIYF. The CDR3 DNA reads TGTGCCAGCAGTCAACAGGGTGCTGGAAACACCATATATTTT.

In this sample, this clonotype turned up many times. This chain joins TRBV7-2 and TRBJ2-1; 12 bases align to TRBD2. Germline lookup yields CDR1 SGHTA and CDR2 FQGNSA. The J segment lost 8 bases and the V segment lost 5 bases, leaving 7 bases of the junction unmatched. The CDR3 is 15 amino acids. CDR3 DNA: TGTGCCAGCAGCCCGCGACTAGCGGGGGCCGATGAGCAGTTCTTC. Translating gives CASSPRLAGADEQFF.

In its sample, this clonotype was seen many times. This chain joins TRBV10-1 and TRBJ2-2, with TRBD2 identical over 8 bases. Trimming removed 8 bases from V and 4 bases from J; junction bases left unmatched: 3. CDR3 length equals 13 residues. The germline gives CDR1 WNHNN, CDR2 SYGVQD (reference sequence). This CDR3 is CASGTSSTGELFF. CDR3 in DNA: TGCGCCAGCGGGACTAGTTCCACCGGGGAGCTGTTTTTT.

Concerning this clonotype itself: This may be a read error: a much more frequent sequence differs by one nucleotide. The chain is built from TRBV5-1 and TRBJ2-6, with D possibly TRBD1 on 6 matching bases. CDR1 and CDR2 (germline): SGHRS, YFSETQ. CDR3 length equals 19 residues. Trimming left V 4 bases short and J 2 bases short, with 22 bases between. The CDR3 loop is CASSPTVGRGYPGANVLTF. CDR3 coding DNA: TGCGCCAGCAGCCCCACCGTGGGCAGGGGCTACCCTGGGGCCAACGTCCTGACTTTC.

The chain links TRBV7-2 to TRBJ1-2; D uncertain. This CDR3 has 14 amino acids. V lost 3 bases, J lost 9 bases, and 17 bases lay in between. The germline gives CDR1 SGHTA, CDR2 FQGNSA. Here the CDR3 reads CASSFRQEPKSYTF. The CDR3 nucleotides read TGTGCCAGCAGCTTTCGGCAGGAACCAAAGAGCTACACCTTC.

In its sample, this clonotype was seen a few times. The rearrangement joins TRBV5-1 to TRBJ2-3; the D gene is possibly TRBD1 (6 bases). Trimming stripped 1 base from V and 1 base from J, with 10 bases between. The CDR3 runs 15 residues. Germline CDR1 and CDR2: SGHRS and YFSETQ. The CDR3 is CASSLYNRGTDTQYF. In DNA, the CDR3 is TGCGCCAGCAGCTTGTACAACAGGGGCACAGATACGCAGTATTTT.

Ten or more counts support this clonotype. The V and J genes are TRBV7-9 and TRBJ1-4; D not certain. The germline CDR1 and CDR2 sequences are SEHNR and FQNEAQ (reference sequence). This CDR3 comprises 12 residues. Trimming removed 4 bases at V and 4 bases at J, with 4 bases between. This CDR3 reads CASSYNNEKLFF. DNA of the CDR3: TGTGCCAGCAGCTATAATAATGAAAAACTGTTTTTT.

This clonotype was counted ten times or more. The chain links TRBV11-3 to TRBJ2-3, with D perhaps matching TRBD2 (5 bases). Germline values: CDR1 SGHNT, CDR2 YENEEA. The V and J ends lost 5 bases and 8 bases respectively, with 8 bases between them. CDR3 length equals 11 residues. The CDR3 coding sequence is TGTGCCAGCAGCCCCGCGGGTACGCAGTATTTT. This translates into CASSPAGTQYF.

This clonotype has just a few counts. V usage is TRBV4-1 and J usage is TRBJ1-2; TRBD1 might be the D (5 bases). Germline-derived CDR1 and CDR2 are MGHRA and YSYEKL. V was pared by 5 bases and J by 2 bases, with 15 bases between. The CDR3 length is 15 residues. CDR3 protein: CASSLQVGTNYGYTF. The CDR3 DNA follows: TGCGCCAGCAGCTTACAGGTGGGGACGAACTATGGCTACACCTTC.

This clonotype was found a few times. The rearrangement joins TRBV5-1 to TRBJ1-4; D not resolved. Trimming removed 4 bases from V and 3 bases from J, with 13 bases in between. Germline loops: CDR1 SGHRS, CDR2 YFSETQ. The CDR3 runs to 15 residues. CDR3 bases: TGCGCCAGCAGCACTGAAGGGAGGGCTAATGAAAAACTGTTTTTT. This gives the protein CASSTEGRANEKLFF.

There are many counts of this clonotype. DNA for the CDR3: TGTGCCAGCAGTACGAAGGACAGTTCGTCCCTCCACTTT. It specifies CASSTKDSSSLHF. The chain uses TRBV6-6 and TRBJ1-6, with TRBD1 as a possible D gene (6 bases). This CDR3 has 13 amino acids. Germline assignment: CDR1 MNHNY and CDR2 SVGAGI (reference sequence). Trimming removed 5 bases from V and 14 bases from J, with 16 bases in between.

In this sample, this clonotype turned up a few times. This chain connects TRBV24-1 to TRBJ1-5; the D gene is possibly TRBD1 (5 bases). There are 15 residues in the CDR3. In germline, CDR1 is KGHDR, CDR2 SFDVKD. V lost 3 bases, J lost 6 bases, and 14 bases lay in between. CDR3 amino acids: CATSDPSQGTQPQHF. CDR3 sequence (DNA): TGTGCCACCAGTGATCCATCCCAGGGAACTCAGCCCCAGCATTTT.

This clonotype was seen ten or more times. This sequence joins TRBV11-2 and TRBJ1-2; D is possibly TRBD1 (5 bases). This CDR3 is built from 13 residues. CDR1 SGHAT and CDR2 FQNNGV come from the germline V gene. V lost 4 bases to trimming and J lost 1 base, with 7 bases between them. The CDR3 bases are TGTGCCAGCAGCTCGACAGTTAACTATGGCTACACCTTC. This sequence encodes CASSSTVNYGYTF.

This chain joins TRBV6-2 or TRBV6-3 and TRBJ1-2, with a weak D call TRBD1 (6 bases). V was cut by 4 bases and J by 6 bases, with 9 bases left in between. This CDR3 has 12 residues. Germline-derived CDR1 and CDR2 are MNHEY and SVGEGT. The CDR3 reads CASSLQGNGYTF. DNA for the CDR3: TGTGCCAGCAGTTTACAGGGAAATGGCTACACCTTC.

This chain joins TRBV5-1 and TRBJ1-1; no firm D call. The CDR3 consists of 14 residues. V gave up 0 bases and J gave up 4 bases, with 10 bases separating them. The V gene's germline CDR1 is SGHRS and CDR2 YFSETQ. The DNA for the CDR3 is TGCGCCAGCAGCTTGGAAACAGTATCCACTGAAGCTTTCTTT. Protein: CASSLETVSTEAFF.

This clonotype has a handful of counts. The chain carries TRBV15 and TRBJ1-2; 11 nucleotides line up with TRBD1. Unmatched junction bases numbered 1, after V lost 4 bases and J lost 6 bases. The CDR3 is made up of 13 amino acids. The germline V gene has CDR1 LNHNV and CDR2 YYDKDF (reference sequence). CDR3: CATSMGQGDGYTF. Written as DNA, the CDR3 is TGTGCCACCAGCATGGGACAGGGGGATGGCTACACCTTC.